This TCR beta chain was recovered during a study of metastatic and nonmetastatic thyroid tumors. Study summary: Where malignant and benign thyroid patients were concerned, repertoires were compared across blood and tumor or nodule tissue.

At least ten counts were recorded for this clone. Using MiXCR, TCRdb reanalyzed the PCR reads. This sample yields about 28,000 clones, of which 15% to 20% are seen a single time; about 4.4% belongs to the top ten. There were no patients who had received any treatment before thyroid surgery. Looked up from germline, CDR1 is LNHDA and CDR2 is SQIVND (reference sequence). The CDR3 consists of 14 residues. Trimming removed 10 bases from V and 3 bases from J, with 18 bases in between. J is TRBJ1-1 and V is TRBV19, with D hard to call. Sequencing used blood. This sequence originates from a female donor with papillary thyroid cancer or a benign thyroid nodule (not recorded which). Some clones in this sample may be carry-over from other donors' samples. The CDR3 protein is CATKAQPGYTEAFF. In nucleotides, the CDR3 is TGTGCCACCAAGGCCCAACCGGGTTACACTGAAGCTTTCTTT.